Below are 19 T cell receptor beta chains sequenced from a single sample in a study of cytomegalovirus exposure and HLA in healthy donors. Libraries were prepared by immunoSEQ multiplex PCR; TCRdb keeps only in-frame clonotypes and omits some of them. This sample carries fewer than 200,000 clones, around 90% of them seen once, and the ten largest clones take around 3.1%. The material sequenced was PBMCs. The origin of the receptors is a woman between 18 and 29 years old in good health and CMV-seropositive.

The rearrangement uses TRBV14 and TRBJ2-7, with D possibly TRBD2 on 5 matching bases. Germline CDR1 is SGHDN and CDR2 is FVKESK. Between the trimmed V and J ends, which lost 4 bases and 3 bases, there was a span of 10 bases. CDR3 length: 13 amino acids. CDR3 sequence reads: CASSPAENYEQYF. The CDR3 nucleotides read TGTGCCAGCAGCCCAGCGGAAAACTACGAGCAGTACTTC. The whole variable domain, filled in from reference TRBV14 and TRBJ2-7, reads EAGVTQFPSHSVIEKGQTVTLRCDPISGHDNLYWYRRVMGKEIKFLLHFVKESKQDESGMPNNRFLAERTGGTYSTLKVQPAELEDSGVYFCASSPAENYEQYFGPGTRLTVT.

The chain recombines TRBV4-2 with TRBJ2-3, with no clear D. Germline V gene data show CDR1 as LGHNA and CDR2 as YNFKEQ. This CDR3 is built from 18 residues. The V end lost 0 bases, the J end lost 0 bases, and 16 bases lay between the germline ends. The CDR3 here is CASSQERLSKISTDTQYF. CDR3 sequence (DNA): TGTGCCAGCAGCCAAGAAAGACTGTCTAAAATCAGCACAGATACGCAGTATTTT.

The rearrangement links TRBV5-4 to TRBJ2-2, with 10 nucleotides matching TRBD2. This CDR3 comprises 15 residues. V was pared by 4 bases and J by 6 bases, with 6 bases of the junction left unmatched. CDR1 SGHNT and CDR2 YYREEE come from the germline V gene (reference sequence). The CDR3 protein is CASSVVAGGAGELFF. The CDR3 nucleotides are TGTGCCAGCAGCGTAGTAGCGGGAGGCGCCGGGGAGCTGTTTTTT.

The V call is TRBV14, the J call TRBJ1-2; the match to TRBD1 covers 8 bases. The germline CDR1 and CDR2 sequences are SGHDN and FVKESK. The CDR3 loop spans 16 amino acids. V dropped 4 bases and J dropped 4; count of bases not matched to a gene: 11. The CDR3, as DNA: TGTGCCAGCAGCCCCAACCCCGGACAGGGCCCCTATGGCTACACCTTC. This codes for CASSPNPGQGPYGYTF.

The gene calls are TRBV5-1 and TRBJ2-7, with TRBD1 matching over 9 bases. The CDR3 contains 14 residues. The germline V gene has CDR1 SGHRS and CDR2 YFSETQ. Germline trimming cut 4 bases from V and 3 bases from J; bases unmatched to any gene: 5. The chain's CDR3 is CASSPGQGGYEQYF. CDR3 sequence (DNA): TGCGCCAGCAGCCCGGGACAGGGAGGCTACGAGCAGTACTTC. The full variable domain, rest sourced from reference TRBV5-1 and TRBJ2-7, is KAGVTQTPRYLIKTRGQQVTLSCSPISGHRSVSWYQQTPGQGLQFLFEYFSETQRNKGNFPGRFSGRQFSNSRSEMNVSTLELGDSALYLCASSPGQGGYEQYFGPGTRLTVT.

The rearrangement uses TRBV15 and TRBJ2-5, with a possible D match to TRBD2 (5 bases). V lost 3 bases, J lost 0 bases, and 8 bases lay in between. This CDR3 is 14 amino acids long. CDR1 LNHNV and CDR2 YYDKDF come from the germline V gene (reference sequence). The CDR3 nucleotides read TGTGCCACCAGCAGCGTCGGGGACCAAGAGACCCAGTACTTC. This translates into CATSSVGDQETQYF.

The chain carries TRBV11-2 and TRBJ2-5; TRBD2 matches at 8 bases. V lost 4 bases to trimming and J lost 4 bases; unmatched junction nucleotides: 5. Germline lookup yields CDR1 SGHAT and CDR2 FQNNGV. The CDR3 length is 14 residues. CDR3: CASSSRGGPETQYF. The CDR3, as DNA: TGTGCCAGCAGCTCCCGGGGGGGCCCAGAGACCCAGTACTTC.

V gene TRBV25-1 combines with J gene TRBJ2-6, with 12 bases fitting TRBD1. The CDR3 sequence is 18 residues long. Germline CDR1 reads MGHDK; CDR2 reads SYGVNS. Trimming at V came to 3 bases and at J to 3 bases, leaving 6 bases not matched to a gene. The CDR3 DNA sequence: TGTGCCAGCAGTGAGCAGGGACAGGGGGCGAGTGGGGCCAACGTCCTGACTTTC. Amino acid sequence: CASSEQGQGASGANVLTF.

CDR3: CASSADPQGRKLFF. CDR3 nucleotides: TGTGCCAGCAGCGCAGACCCCCAGGGGCGAAAACTGTTTTTT. The gene calls are TRBV9 and TRBJ1-4; tentative D call: TRBD1 (6 bases). Trimming removed 3 bases from V and 10 bases from J, with 16 bases in between. The CDR3 is 14 residues long. Per the germline V gene, CDR1 is SGDLS and CDR2 is YYNGEE.

This clone was detected a few times. V usage is TRBV2 and J usage is TRBJ1-4; D gene ambiguous. This CDR3 region has 14 residues. Trimming stripped 6 bases from V and 2 bases from J, with 10 bases between. In germline, CDR1 is SNHLY, CDR2 FYNNEI. The CDR3 region is CASSVGGTNEKLFF. CDR3 nucleotide sequence: TGTGCCAGCAGCGTCGGAGGGACTAATGAAAAACTGTTTTTT.

V usage is TRBV6-1 and J usage is TRBJ1-1; D unclear. Germline V gene lookup returns CDR1 MNHNS and CDR2 SASEGT. V gave up 2 bases and J gave up 4 bases, with 5 bases separating them. The CDR3 has 12 amino acids. This chain's CDR3 is CASSESSTEAFF. CDR3 DNA: TGTGCCAGCAGTGAATCTTCCACTGAAGCTTTCTTT.

CDR3 DNA: TGTGCCAGTGTCGGGACTAGCGGGATTAATGAGCAGTTCTTC. Amino acid sequence: CASVGTSGINEQFF. The V gene is TRBV19, the J gene TRBJ2-1; 13 nucleotides agree with TRBD2. V lost 8 bases, J lost 7 bases, and 5 bases stayed unmatched. Germline CDR1 LNHDA, CDR2 SQIVND (reference sequence). The CDR3 runs to 14 residues.

The rearrangement uses TRBV10-2 and TRBJ1-5; D not resolved. V lost 6 bases and J 3 bases, leaving 6 bases between the germline ends. Germline lookup yields CDR1 WSHSY and CDR2 SAAADI. This CDR3 has 12 amino acids. The CDR3: CASSTVNQPQHF. The CDR3 DNA reads TGCGCCAGCAGCACAGTCAATCAGCCCCAGCATTTT.

The chain couples TRBV15 to TRBJ1-5; 8 nucleotides match TRBD1. With V trimmed by 6 bases and J by 2 bases, 6 bases remained unmatched. The CDR3 has 15 residues. The germline V gene has CDR1 LNHNV and CDR2 YYDKDF (reference sequence). DNA for the CDR3: TGTGCCACCAGTGTCGGACAGGGAGGCAATCAGCCCCAGCATTTT. Residues: CATSVGQGGNQPQHF.

The chain links TRBV6-5 to TRBJ1-2, with 7 bases matching TRBD1. Trimming removed 2 bases from V and 4 bases from J; junction bases left unmatched: 4. The V gene's germline CDR1 is MNHEY and CDR2 SVGAGI. This CDR3 is 14 amino acids long. CDR3 sequence: CASSYGGTVYGYTF. DNA of the CDR3: TGTGCCAGCAGTTACGGTGGGACAGTCTATGGCTACACCTTC.

This chain joins TRBV28 and TRBJ2-1; weak D call: TRBD2 (8 bases). Germline assignment: CDR1 MDHEN and CDR2 SYDVKM. The CDR3 is 15 amino acids. The V end was cut by 11 bases, the J end by 7 bases, with 24 bases between. The chain's CDR3 is CASHRGGTVRNEQFF. The CDR3 coding sequence is TGTGCCTCCCATCGGGGGGGGACAGTTAGAAATGAGCAGTTCTTC.

This clone has only one observation. The rearrangement joins TRBV30 to TRBJ1-1; the D gene is possibly TRBD1 (6 bases). The length of the CDR3 is 15 residues. V lost 0 bases, J lost 7 bases, and 18 bases lay in between. Per germline, CDR1 GTSNPN and CDR2 SVGIG (reference sequence). The CDR3 DNA follows: TGTGCCTGGAGTGTTGACAGGACATCTATAATTGAAGCTTTCTTT. Its protein is CAWSVDRTSIIEAFF.

In this sample, this clone turned up once. The V and J genes are TRBV7-8 and TRBJ2-1, with 9 bases fitting TRBD2. The CDR3 runs 16 residues. Germline V lookup: CDR1 SGHVS, CDR2 FQNEAQ. V trimming: 5 bases; J trimming: 5 bases; junction bases outside the gene matches: 10. The CDR3 bases are TGTGCCAGCAGCCCTCGGAGCGGGGGGCCGGACAATGAGCAGTTCTTC. The encoded protein is CASSPRSGGPDNEQFF.

The rearrangement joins TRBV5-6 to TRBJ1-3; D may be TRBD1 (6 bases). This CDR3 has 17 residues. Germline V gene sequence: CDR1 SGHDT, CDR2 YYEEEE. Trimming left V 4 bases short and J 6 bases short, with 23 bases between. CDR3 sequence reads: CASSTRTDQFFENTIYF. In DNA, the CDR3 is TGTGCCAGCAGCACCAGGACAGACCAGTTTTTTGAAAACACCATATATTTT.